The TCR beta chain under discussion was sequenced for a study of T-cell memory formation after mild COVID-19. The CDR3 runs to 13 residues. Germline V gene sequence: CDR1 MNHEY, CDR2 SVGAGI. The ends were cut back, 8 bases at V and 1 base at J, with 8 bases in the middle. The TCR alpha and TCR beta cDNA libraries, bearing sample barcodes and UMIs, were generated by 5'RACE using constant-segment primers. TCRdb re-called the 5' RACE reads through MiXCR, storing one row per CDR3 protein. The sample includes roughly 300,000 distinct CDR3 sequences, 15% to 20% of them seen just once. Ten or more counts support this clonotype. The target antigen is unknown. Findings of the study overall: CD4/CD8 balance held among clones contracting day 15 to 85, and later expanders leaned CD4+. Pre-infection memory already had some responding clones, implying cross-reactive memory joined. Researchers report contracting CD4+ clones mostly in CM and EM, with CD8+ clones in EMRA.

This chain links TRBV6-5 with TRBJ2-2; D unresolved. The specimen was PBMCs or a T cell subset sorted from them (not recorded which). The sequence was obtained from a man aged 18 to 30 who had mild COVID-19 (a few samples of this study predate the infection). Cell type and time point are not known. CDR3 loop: CASYVQNTGELFF. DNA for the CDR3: TGTGCCAGCTACGTACAGAACACCGGGGAGCTGTTTTTT.